A single sample gave rise to the 30 T cell receptor beta chains below, sequenced in a study of control samples from healthy donors and cancer patients. Assay: immunoSEQ multiplex PCR; the TCRdb copy retains only in-frame clones and omits some. Of over 150,000 clones listed, around 94% are singletons. Sequenced: blood. These receptor sequences come from a man aged 30 to 39 in good health.

This chain connects TRBV27 to TRBJ2-1, with TRBD2 identical over 9 bases. The V segment lost 6 bases and the J segment 0 bases; nucleotides outside the gene matches: 9. Per germline, CDR1 MNHEY and CDR2 SMNVEV (reference sequence). The CDR3 extends over 17 amino acids. CDR3 sequence: CASRGAGGPSSYNEQFF. The CDR3 DNA sequence: TGTGCCAGCAGGGGAGCGGGAGGCCCGAGCTCCTACAATGAGCAGTTCTTC.

About this clone itself: One end of the junction does not line up with germline, which may come from a read error. J is TRBJ1-5 and V is TRBV2; TRBD1 might be the D (5 bases). This CDR3 is 14 amino acids long. CDR1 is SNHLY and CDR2 is FYNNEI in the germline V gene. The CDR3 region is CASSEVGVNQPQHF. CDR3 bases: TGTGCCAGCAGCGAAGTGGGGGTCAATCAGCCCCAGCATTTT.

The CDR3 sequence is CAIRTGLAATDTQYF. CDR3 DNA sequence: TGTGCCATCAGAACGGGACTAGCGGCAACAGATACGCAGTATTTT. This chain uses TRBV10-3 with TRBJ2-3; TRBD2 agrees at 11 bases. The V and J ends lost 6 bases and 3 bases, in that order; junction bases with no gene match: 5. Per germline, CDR1 ENHRY and CDR2 SYGVKD. This CDR3 is built from 15 residues.

This clone has just a few counts. This chain joins TRBV4-2 and TRBJ1-2, with D unresolved. V lost 0 bases and J 9 bases, leaving 8 bases between the germline ends. The CDR3 covers 12 residues. The germline V gene has CDR1 LGHNA and CDR2 YNFKEQ. The CDR3 sequence: CASSQETGSYTF. The CDR3, as DNA: TGTGCCAGCAGCCAAGAGACGGGGAGCTACACCTTC.

This sequence joins TRBV3-1 (or the pseudogene TRBV3-2) and TRBJ1-4, with 7 nucleotides matching TRBD1. The CDR3 is 16 residues long. With 2 bases clipped from V and 3 bases from J, the junction kept 6 bases outside the gene matches. The germline CDR1 and CDR2 sequences are LGHDT and YNNKEL (reference sequence). CDR3 loop: CASSQPDRAANEKLFF. The CDR3 nucleotides read TGTGCCAGCAGCCAACCCGACAGGGCGGCTAATGAAAAACTGTTTTTT.

The chain couples TRBV28 to TRBJ2-7; no clear D. Trimming left V 3 bases short and J 2 bases short, with 11 bases between. CDR1 is MDHEN and CDR2 is SYDVKM in the germline V gene. This CDR3 contains 14 residues. CDR3 bases: TGTGCCAGCAGTTTGAGTACGGTCACCTACGAGCAGTACTTC. Translation gives CASSLSTVTYEQYF.

The chain is built from TRBV24-1 and TRBJ1-1; tentatively, D is TRBD1 (5 bases). V lost 8 bases and J 1 base, leaving 10 bases between the germline ends. The CDR3 spans 13 residues. Germline V gene data show CDR1 as KGHDR and CDR2 as SFDVKD. The CDR3 is CATKGRENTEAFF. The CDR3, as DNA: TGTGCCACCAAAGGCAGGGAGAACACTGAAGCTTTCTTT.

The chain is built from TRBV30 and TRBJ1-1; D is uncertain. CDR1 and CDR2 from the germline V gene are GTSNPN and SVGIG (reference sequence). CDR3 length: 12 residues. V lost 3 bases, J lost 8 bases, and 13 bases lay in between. CDR3 nucleotides: TGTGCCTGGAGCTCAACGGACGCAGAAGCTTTCTTT. The encoded protein is CAWSSTDAEAFF.

The rearrangement joins TRBV30 to TRBJ1-3; no clear D gene. The CDR3 totals 13 residues. V dropped 2 bases and J dropped 0 bases, with 5 bases sitting between them. The germline V gene has CDR1 GTSNPN and CDR2 SVGIG (reference sequence). CDR3 in DNA: TGTGCCTGGAGTCGGGGCTCTGGAAACACCATATATTTT. Amino acids: CAWSRGSGNTIYF.

The chain links TRBV11-2 to TRBJ2-1, with a weak D call TRBD2 (5 bases). V dropped 5 bases and J dropped 8 bases, with 16 bases sitting between them. The CDR3 is 14 residues long. Germline CDR1 SGHAT, CDR2 FQNNGV. CDR3 in amino acids: CASSRMGSFDEQFF. The CDR3 region has the DNA TGTGCCAGCAGCCGGATGGGGAGTTTTGATGAGCAGTTCTTC.

This sequence joins TRBV19 and TRBJ1-1; unclear D gene. Trimming cost V 3 bases and J 4 bases, with 12 bases left between them. The CDR3 runs 14 residues. CDR1 is LNHDA, CDR2 SQIVND, per germline (reference sequence). CDR3 sequence: CASSIDVSTTEAFF. The CDR3 DNA reads TGTGCCAGTAGTATTGACGTCTCGACCACTGAAGCTTTCTTT. The complete variable domain, with remaining parts taken from reference TRBV19 and TRBJ1-1, reads DGGITQSPKYLFRKEGQNVTLSCEQNLNHDAMYWYRQDPGQGLRLIYYSQIVNDFQKGDIAEGYSVSREKKESFPLTVTSAQKNPTAFYLCASSIDVSTTEAFFGQGTRLTVV.

J is TRBJ1-1 and V is TRBV6-2 or TRBV6-3; 10 nucleotides match TRBD1. Germline V gene sequence: CDR1 MNHEY, CDR2 SVGEGT. CDR3 size: 14 residues. The V gene end was trimmed by 6 bases and the J gene end by 4 bases; junction bases not matched to a gene: 5. The CDR3 protein is CASSRDRGGTEAFF. The CDR3 region has the DNA TGTGCCAGCAGCCGGGACAGGGGCGGCACTGAAGCTTTCTTT.

The chain recombines TRBV2 with TRBJ1-5, with 10 bases that match TRBD1. Trimming at V came to 6 bases and at J to 6 bases, leaving 2 bases not matched to a gene. In germline, CDR1 is SNHLY, CDR2 FYNNEI. This CDR3 contains 13 residues. CDR3 protein: CASRGQGGQPQHF. The DNA for the CDR3 is TGTGCCAGCAGAGGACAGGGGGGTCAGCCCCAGCATTTT.

Details on this clone: The same CDR3 can be traced to other DNA sequences in this sample. The V gene is TRBV10-3, the J gene TRBJ2-3; 14 bases align to TRBD2. CDR1 and CDR2 (germline): ENHRY, SYGVKD. After removal of 6 bases from V and 5 bases from J, the junction contained 4 bases not matched to a gene. The CDR3 is 15 amino acids. For the CDR3, the DNA is TGTGCCATCAGAGGGACTAGCGGGGGAGTAGATACGCAGTATTTT. This translates into CAIRGTSGGVDTQYF.

Only one count was recorded for this clone. The V gene is TRBV6-2 or TRBV6-3, the J gene TRBJ2-1; 8 positions agree with TRBD2. Germline values: CDR1 MNHEY, CDR2 SVGEGT. Germline trimming cut 6 bases from V and 7 bases from J; bases unmatched to any gene: 11. The CDR3 has 15 amino acids. The CDR3 spells CASSAAAGGGNEQFF. The DNA for the CDR3 is TGTGCCAGCAGCGCGGCGGCGGGGGGAGGGAATGAGCAGTTCTTC.

The V gene is TRBV19, the J gene TRBJ2-1; 8 bases map to TRBD2. Germline lookup yields CDR1 LNHDA and CDR2 SQIVND (reference sequence). V trimming: 9 bases; J trimming: 0 bases; junction bases outside the gene matches: 10. CDR3 length equals 16 residues. The CDR3 region has the DNA TGTGCCAGCAGACGGGGGGGATTGAGCTCCTACAATGAGCAGTTCTTC. It codes for CASRRGGLSSYNEQFF.

The V gene is TRBV6-6, the J gene TRBJ1-6; 8 nucleotides align to TRBD1. In germline, CDR1 is MNHNY, CDR2 SVGAGI (reference sequence). V lost 5 bases to trimming and J lost 6 bases; unmatched junction nucleotides: 12. This CDR3 is built from 17 residues. Here the CDR3 reads CASSRGRVGQGNSPLHF. In nucleotides, the CDR3 is TGTGCCAGCAGTCGAGGGCGGGTTGGACAGGGTAATTCACCCCTCCACTTT.

The CDR3 DNA reads as TGCGCCAGCAGCCTACTCGCCGGGGGCAACTCGATCACAGATACGCAGTATTTT. It translates to CASSLLAGGNSITDTQYF. The genes are TRBV4-1 and TRBJ2-3; D is tentatively TRBD1 or TRBD2 (6 bases each). Per germline, CDR1 MGHRA and CDR2 YSYEKL. There are 18 residues in the CDR3. Trimming left V 4 bases short and J 2 bases short, with 22 bases between.

The V gene is TRBV7-9, the J gene TRBJ2-7; TRBD1 aligns across 8 bases. CDR1 is SEHNR and CDR2 is FQNEAQ in the germline V gene (reference sequence). The V and J ends lost 5 bases and 2 bases, in that order; junction bases with no gene match: 5. The CDR3 is 14 residues long. The CDR3 DNA follows: TGTGCCAGCAGCCCCCGGGGACAGGCCTACGAGCAGTACTTC. It encodes CASSPRGQAYEQYF.

This chain links TRBV10-1 with TRBJ2-7; TRBD2 might be the D (6 bases). This CDR3 spans 16 amino acids. Germline V CDR1 and CDR2: WNHNN, SYGVQD (reference sequence). Trimming took 0 bases from V and 2 from J, leaving 14 bases between them. In DNA, the CDR3 is TGCGCCAGCAGTGAGTCGATGCGGGGCCCGACCTACGAGCAGTACTTC. This sequence encodes CASSESMRGPTYEQYF.

The chain carries TRBV5-1 and TRBJ2-1; TRBD1 might be the D (5 bases). Between the trimmed V and J ends, which lost 3 bases and 7 bases, there was a span of 8 bases. CDR3 length: 12 amino acids. The V gene's germline CDR1 is SGHRS and CDR2 YFSETQ. CDR3 coding DNA: TGCGCCAGCAGCTCCTCAGGGAATGAGCAGTTCTTC. It yields the protein CASSSSGNEQFF.

This rearrangement joins TRBV28 to TRBJ1-2; weak D call: TRBD1 (5 bases). The V gene lost 5 bases and the J gene lost 2 bases, with 15 bases spanning the gap. Germline assignment: CDR1 MDHEN and CDR2 SYDVKM. The CDR3 has 15 amino acids. The CDR3 is CASSVPSGTNYGYTF. DNA for the CDR3: TGTGCCAGCAGTGTACCGTCCGGGACGAACTATGGCTACACCTTC.

The chain links TRBV5-6 to TRBJ2-1, with 10 bases aligning to TRBD2. The trim removed 3 bases at V and 0 bases at J, leaving 3 bases unmatched. The CDR3 is 16 amino acids. Germline V gives CDR1 SGHDT, CDR2 YYEEEE. CDR3 sequence: CASSYSGRSSYNEQFF. The CDR3 DNA is TGTGCCAGCAGCTATAGCGGGAGGTCCTCCTACAATGAGCAGTTCTTC.

This rearrangement joins TRBV6-2 or TRBV6-3 to TRBJ1-1, with D unclear. Trimming took off 2 bases at V and 2 bases at J, with 12 bases between the two ends. Germline CDR1 and CDR2: MNHEY and SVGEGT. The CDR3 has 15 residues. The DNA of the CDR3 is TGTGCCAGCAGTTACACTTCGGCCATCAACACTGAAGCTTTCTTT. Protein product: CASSYTSAINTEAFF.

The chain employs TRBV18 and TRBJ2-7; the match to TRBD1 covers 9 bases. The CDR3 runs to 14 residues. With V trimmed by 4 bases and J by 2 bases, 3 bases remained unmatched. Germline loops: CDR1 KGHSH, CDR2 LQKENI. DNA of the CDR3: TGTGCCAGCTCACTACAGGGGGCCCCCTACGAGCAGTACTTC. This encodes CASSLQGAPYEQYF.

This chain joins TRBV19 and TRBJ1-4; 8 bases agree with TRBD1. Germline V gene data show CDR1 as LNHDA and CDR2 as SQIVND (reference sequence). Trimming cost V 8 bases and J 0 bases; bases outside gene matches: 2. The CDR3 runs 14 residues. CDR3 protein: CASADRATNEKLFF. CDR3 DNA: TGTGCCAGTGCGGACAGGGCAACTAATGAAAAACTGTTTTTT. The entire variable domain, with the rest obtained from reference TRBV19 and TRBJ1-4, is as follows: DGGITQSPKYLFRKEGQNVTLSCEQNLNHDAMYWYRQDPGQGLRLIYYSQIVNDFQKGDIAEGYSVSREKKESFPLTVTSAQKNPTAFYLCASADRATNEKLFFGSGTQLSVL.

The V gene is TRBV6-5, the J gene TRBJ2-3; no reliable D call. The CDR3 runs to 11 residues. V was shortened by 6 bases and J by 2 bases, with 3 bases between the two germline ends. Germline V gene sequence: CDR1 MNHEY, CDR2 SVGAGI. CDR3 DNA sequence: TGTGCCAGCAGGCTCACAGATACGCAGTATTTT. Protein sequence: CASRLTDTQYF.

This clone occurred once. This rearrangement joins TRBV5-1 to TRBJ2-1; 12 bases fit TRBD2. The ends lost 0 bases at V and 0 bases at J; junction bases unmatched: 7. The germline gives CDR1 SGHRS, CDR2 YFSETQ. There are 19 residues in the CDR3. The CDR3 spells CASSLARTSGESSYNEQFF. The CDR3 DNA follows: TGCGCCAGCAGCTTGGCGAGGACTAGCGGGGAAAGCTCCTACAATGAGCAGTTCTTC.

J is TRBJ2-5 and V is TRBV19; TRBD2 matches at 11 bases. This CDR3 comprises 15 residues. Germline V gene data show CDR1 as LNHDA and CDR2 as SQIVND (reference sequence). The V segment lost 7 bases and the J segment 5 bases; nucleotides outside the gene matches: 9. In DNA form, the CDR3 reads TGTGCCAGTAAAGAGCTAGCGGGAGGTCGGGAGACCCAGTACTTC. This encodes CASKELAGGRETQYF.

This chain joins TRBV6-5 and TRBJ2-3; D gene uncertain. This CDR3 region has 12 residues. CDR1 is MNHEY, CDR2 SVGAGI, per germline. V was pared by 9 bases and J by 2 bases, with 9 bases between. In nucleotides, the CDR3 is TGTGCCAGTTCCCAAAACACAGATACGCAGTATTTT. Translation gives CASSQNTDTQYF.